The entry below gives a single T cell receptor beta chain sequence along with its context. The antigen it binds to is not known. There are no base qualities to consult, and no much larger clone falls within one base. This sample is part of a study of cytomegalovirus exposure and HLA in healthy donors (dated by TCRdb to between 2016 and 2019). About the investigation overall: An earlier analysis of under 600 of the donors reported 250 to 300 Gb of sequence data and 117 million unique TCR beta sequences from about 179 million T cells. Of the roughly 390 genotyped donors, about 84% fell in the genetic ancestry cluster associated with self-reported Caucasian donors. The study combined high-throughput TCR immunosequencing, statistical association of individual TCRs with disease status, and machine learning to predict cytomegalovirus infection status. To decide whether each TCR beta V gene segment behaved as functional or pseudogenic, an earlier analysis of some 600 of the donors relied on high-throughput TCR beta sequencing. Because of strong linkage in the cohort, five DR-DQ haplotypes were treated as single units for association and clustering. All discovery cohort repertoires had been generated on a single sequencing platform. Donor age, sex, ethnicity and CMV serostatus were compiled together with the repertoire data. The study aimed to test whether signatures of past pathogen exposure could be identified by cataloging public T cell receptors. A separate validation cohort of approximately 130 different subjects was used in addition to the roughly 670-subject first cohort. HLA typing included class I and class II loci at four-digit resolution. In the later analysis, no new phenotypic data were used to find candidate immune exposures; instead, reliance was placed on TCR beta sequences and their occurrence across donors. In a later analysis, previously published TCR beta repertoires from several hundred donors were re-analyzed and high-resolution HLA genotyping was added so that TCR occurrence patterns could be studied. The T cell repertoires of about 700 subjects were profiled by immunosequencing and related to cytomegalovirus serostatus. A later genetic analysis took genome-wide SNP genotypes for about 55% of the 666 donors and used that subset as a discovery cohort. Roughly 300 gigabases of sequencing data and around 80 million unique TCR sequences made up an early release that covered 500 to 700 HLA-typed donors. Among 300 to 500 genotyped donors of the cohort, an average of roughly 230,000 unique TCR beta nucleotide sequences was sequenced per donor, of which about 19% were non-productive. The number of typed donors differed by locus: 629-630 for A, B, C, DRB1 and DQB1; roughly 510 for DQA1; fewer than 610 for DPA1; and 400 to 480 for DPB1. Beyond this particular receptor, the publication reports: Correlated functional status among segregating V segments might reflect linkage disequilibrium, but an unknown experimental factor could not be ruled out. The classifier was reported to diagnose cytomegalovirus status with high specificity and sensitivity in both the original and validation cohorts. Across donors, most TCR sequences were observed very rarely, whereas some public TCRs were present in many individuals. According to a later analysis, parvovirus B19, influenza, CMV and Epstein-Barr virus appeared linked to several top co-occurrence clusters. Because counts were too low, about 15 rarely observed V segments, including chromosome 9 orphons, were left out of the earlier analysis of 587 of the donors. In this cohort, only TCR beta chains were sequenced, and detectable features were limited by the absence of alpha or paired-chain data. Broadly in line with IMGT annotations, most TCR beta V segments showed up in productive rearrangements about 87% or about 30% of the time in an earlier analysis of some 590 of the donors. The authors suggested that the approach could potentially be extended to other disease states and immunological phenotypes. Because HLA typing was unavailable for some donors at each locus, only the typed subset was used in association tests. In a later analysis, TCR association rates were found to vary across HLA loci, with the most associated TCRs seen for DRB1 alleles and the fewest for HLA-C alleles. In vitro tests confirmed that a few of the cytomegalovirus-associated TCR beta chains recognize cytomegalovirus antigens. The only immune exposure information available for the cohort was CMV serostatus. A further reported finding was that TCR beta sequences accurately predicted the HLA-A and HLA-B alleles for most subjects in the first cohort. A cluster of highly shared sequence variants was judged likely to represent a technical artifact of the sequencing pipeline. An association between a missense DCLRE1C variant and V-gene and J-gene trimming of TCR beta chains was found in a later genetic analysis and replicated in an independent cohort. According to a later genetic analysis, donors in an Asian-associated ancestry cluster had fewer N-insertions in productive TCRs than the approximately 630-donor mean. The presence/absence analyses assumed that sequencing depth was roughly uniform across donors, and that assumption may not be true. When HLA alleles, especially DR and DQ, strongly co-occurred, TCR associations were difficult to assign to individual alleles. At a false discovery rate of 0.05, a later analysis linked 16,000 or so TCR beta sequences to specific HLA alleles. A later analysis found that most CMV-associated TCR beta chains appeared HLA-restricted, with HLA associations seemingly driven largely by CMV exposure. In the study, approximately 160 TCR beta chains were listed as associated with cytomegalovirus. A later analysis found that HLA-associated TCR beta chains were more clonally expanded and had lower generation probabilities than equally common non-associated chains.

The cohort consisted of approximately 690 healthy bone marrow donors. Cohort members were all nominally healthy when sampled, although unrecorded immune exposures were likely present. The donor tested CMV seropositive and was one of the 289 seropositive cohort members. A peripheral blood sample was collected from each donor, and TCR beta sequencing was performed on peripheral blood mononuclear cells. The Qiagen DNeasy Blood Extraction Kit was used to extract genomic DNA from the blood cell samples. The protocol used for the library was the immunoSEQ multiplex PCR assay. A mixture of 60 forward primers for TCR Vbeta segments and 13 reverse primers for TCR Jbeta segments was used in the multiplex PCR. The CDR3 region of rearranged TCR beta genes was amplified from genomic DNA with a multiplex PCR assay. The Illumina HiSeq System was used to sequence the amplified TCR beta libraries as 87-base-pair reads. Turning to the authors' computational methods: In a later analysis, about 80 million unique TCR beta chains were counted across the 690 or so repertoires, and roughly 10 million of these chains were shared by at least two donors. Raw reads were error-corrected and collapsed into unique sequences by a nearest-neighbor algorithm in which closely related sequences were merged to remove PCR and sequencing errors. CDR3 sequences were aligned to IMGT reference sequences to assign V, D and J gene segments. For a sequence to be retained, a match of at least six nucleotides to both a V gene segment and a J gene segment was required. A rearrangement counted as productive if the CDR3 had no stop codons and remained in frame with V and J, and every other rearrangement counted as non-productive. CDR3 was defined by IMGT convention, running from the second conserved V-encoded cysteine to the conserved J-encoded phenylalanine. The earlier analysis of fewer than 750 of the donors excluded sequences that lacked an unambiguous match to a single V gene segment. In an earlier analysis of approximately 560 of the donors, a V segment was called functional when productive rearrangements were above 56.7%, and segregating when the standard deviation between donors exceeded 5%. A statistical classification framework was built for diagnosing cytomegalovirus status from the catalog of TCR beta chain sequences. In a later analysis, TCR nucleotide sequences were compared against IMGT/GENE-DB human TR gene sequences so that V and J genes could be assigned. Using the TCRdist pipeline, a later analysis assigned CDR3 sequences along with most-parsimonious VDJ recombination scenarios. In a later analysis, every TCR beta chain was defined by the combination of its CDR3 amino acid sequence and its V-gene family, and reads without a unique V-gene family were dropped. In a later analysis, 450 to 600 highly shared, low-generation-probability nucleotide sequences were removed to address suspected cross-contamination and a sequencing artifact. A later analysis calculated a clonal expansion index for each public chain from normalized within-repertoire ranks of inferred template counts. A later analysis computed generation probabilities with a VDJ recombination model fitted to out-of-frame rearrangements, and checked the results against IGoR. A later analysis scored TCR-TCR, TCR-HLA and TCR-CMV co-occurrence with hypergeometric tests, applying a repertoire-size bias correction to TCR pairs. In a later analysis, false discovery rates were estimated by permuting HLA or CMV assignments 20 times. In a later analysis, co-occurring TCRs were grouped with DBSCAN, and TCRdist sequence similarity was added when clustering was performed within HLA-allele-positive subsets. Repertoires with fewer than 30,000 or more than 120,000 public chains, plus five repertoires with anomalous nucleotide sharing, were excluded from co-occurrence clustering. What TCRdb holds here is the immuneACCESS table cut down to in-frame rearrangements. Part of the clones is not present; checked against another copy, under half of the missing clones reflect an unresolved V gene, and the others are unexplained. V, J and clone size were drawn from that table, and D and trimming were deduced from the DNA. In all, the sample holds around 130,000 clones, and 8.5% to 9% of those were seen once. The ten most abundant clones make up 5% to 6.5% of the sample.

Material: PBMCs. This TCR came from a woman aged 40-49 years in good health and CMV-seropositive.

The CDR3 here reads CASSFEGTTNEKLFF. DNA sequence: TGTGCCAGCAGCTTTGAGGGAACAACTAATGAAAAACTGTTTTTT. The sequence links TRBV11-2 to TRBJ1-4, with the D gene call left open. Deletion took 3 bases off V and 0 bases off J, with a span of 8 bases between the germline ends. CDR1 SGHAT and CDR2 FQNNGV were looked up in the germline V gene. The CDR3 spans 15 residues, from the cysteine through the phenylalanine. The CDR3 DNA has 45 bases and is translated from base 1.